This T cell receptor beta chain came from a study of T cells after yellow fever vaccination. TCRdb passed the 5' RACE reads through MiXCR, listing each CDR3 protein once. The table includes 300,000 to 350,000 distinct CDR3 sequences, 7% to 9% detected once. This sample comprised PBMCs, obtained around 45 days after the first yellow fever vaccination. The receptor's source is a man between 18 and 35 years old who received the YFV17D yellow fever vaccine.

Written as DNA, the CDR3 is TGCGCCAGCAGCCTCTTAGCGGGACTGAGCTCCTACAATGAGCAGTTCTTC. This codes for CASSLLAGLSSYNEQFF. The V and J genes are TRBV5-1 and TRBJ2-1; 8 positions match TRBD2. Germline-derived CDR1 and CDR2 are SGHRS and YFSETQ. The CDR3 has 17 residues. Germline trimming cut 4 bases from V and 0 bases from J; bases unmatched to any gene: 9.